Shown below are 9 T cell receptor beta chains from a single sample sequenced in a study of T cells in Graves' hyperthyroidism and ophthalmopathy. RNA transcripts served as the template for amplifying TCR beta CDR3 regions. The TCR CDR3 first-round RT-PCR relied on the HTBI primer set. TCRdb used MiXCR to reprocess the multiplex PCR reads, holding one entry per CDR3 protein. Of roughly 500,000 distinct CDR3 sequences listed, 35% to 50% were seen once; the top ten hold around 47%. The sequenced sample was peripheral blood or thyroid tissue (not recorded which). The receptors come from an adult woman with Graves' disease, either hyperthyroidism or ophthalmopathy (not recorded which).

The chain couples TRBV10-3 to TRBJ1-1; D remains unclear. CDR3 length equals 12 residues. Germline V gives CDR1 ENHRY, CDR2 SYGVKD. V lost 4 bases, J lost 3 bases, and 6 bases lay in between. The DNA for the CDR3 is TGTGCCATCAGTGGGCGGGACACTGAAGCTTTCTTT. It specifies CAISGRDTEAFF.

The sample holds a few counts of this clonotype. This rearrangement joins TRBV15 to TRBJ2-7; TRBD2 matches 8 bases. V gave up 0 bases and J gave up 4 bases; unmatched junction bases: 8. Germline-derived CDR1 and CDR2 are LNHNV and YYDKDF (reference sequence). There are 16 residues in the CDR3. The CDR3 sequence: CATSRDLASGQYEQYF. The DNA of the CDR3 is TGTGCCACCAGCAGAGATTTGGCTAGCGGGCAATACGAGCAGTACTTC.

Ten or more counts support this clonotype. CDR3 residues: CSVFDRANTGELFF. The CDR3 bases are TGCAGCGTCTTTGACAGGGCGAACACCGGGGAGCTGTTTTTT. The genes are TRBV29-1 and TRBJ2-2; 7 bases agree with TRBD1. Germline V lookup: CDR1 SQVTM, CDR2 ANQGSEA. CDR3 size: 14 residues. With 6 bases clipped from V and 0 bases from J, the junction kept 4 bases outside the gene matches.

As regards this clonotype: Compared with germline, one end of the junction differs, possibly owing to a read error. CDR3 sequence (DNA): TGTGCCAGCAGTACTTATAACAGGGGTGCTAATGAAGAACTGTTTTTT. It is translated as CASSTYNRGANEELFF. The V call is TRBV12-3 or TRBV12-4, the J call TRBJ1-4, with 7 bases that match TRBD1. This CDR3 comprises 16 residues.

V usage is TRBV7-8 and J usage is TRBJ1-1; D is unclear. Trimming cost V 1 base and J 9 bases, with 12 bases left between them. The V gene's germline CDR1 is SGHVS and CDR2 FQNEAQ. This CDR3 spans 13 amino acids. The CDR3 coding sequence is TGTGCCAGCAGCTTAGTCGACGCACGCAAAGCTTTCTTT. Translated, it gives CASSLVDARKAFF.

The chain combines TRBV2 with TRBJ2-5; perhaps D is TRBD1 or TRBD2 (6 bases each). The CDR3 runs to 14 residues. Germline assignment: CDR1 SNHLY and CDR2 FYNNEI. V lost 3 bases to trimming and J lost 9 bases, with 17 bases between them. The CDR3 spells CASSDVGGNQPQYF. CDR3 in DNA: TGTGCCAGCAGTGATGTGGGGGGCAATCAGCCCCAGTACTTC. The full variable domain, its missing parts supplied by reference TRBV2 and TRBJ2-5, is EPEVTQTPSHQVTQMGQEVILRCVPISNHLYFYWYRQILGQKVEFLVSFYNNEISEKSEIFDDQFSVERPDGSNFTLKIRSTKLEDSAMYFCASSDVGGNQPQYFGPGTRLLVL.

The chain uses TRBV7-2 and TRBJ2-1; 8 bases map to TRBD1. The CDR3 contains 13 residues. Trimming at V came to 3 bases and at J to 6 bases, leaving 1 base not matched to a gene. Germline V lookup: CDR1 SGHTA, CDR2 FQGNSA. The CDR3 here is CASSFGQGNEQFF. CDR3 DNA sequence: TGTGCCAGCAGCTTCGGACAGGGCAATGAGCAGTTCTTC. Using reference TRBV7-2 and TRBJ2-1 for the parts outside the CDR3, the full variable domain is GAGVSQSPSNKVTEKGKDVELRCDPISGHTALYWYRQSLGQGLEFLIYFQGNSAPDKSGLPSDRFSAERTGGSVSTLTIQRTQQEDSAVYLCASSFGQGNEQFFGPGTRLTVL.

This clonotype was observed a few times. The chain carries TRBV29-1 and TRBJ2-7; 8 bases fit TRBD1. The ends lost 0 bases at V and 1 base at J; junction bases unmatched: 5. This CDR3 is built from 15 residues. In germline, CDR1 is SQVTM, CDR2 ANQGSEA. The CDR3 is CSVEDGQGLSYEQYF. The CDR3 DNA is TGCAGCGTTGAAGATGGACAGGGATTATCCTACGAGCAGTACTTC.

This chain connects TRBV7-3 to TRBJ2-2; no definite D call. Trimming removed 0 bases at V and 7 bases at J, with 6 bases between. The CDR3 is 13 amino acids. The germline V gene has CDR1 SGHTA and CDR2 FQGTGA. Here the CDR3 reads CASSLTRSGELFF. CDR3 in DNA: TGTGCCAGCAGCTTAACAAGGAGCGGGGAGCTGTTTTTT.